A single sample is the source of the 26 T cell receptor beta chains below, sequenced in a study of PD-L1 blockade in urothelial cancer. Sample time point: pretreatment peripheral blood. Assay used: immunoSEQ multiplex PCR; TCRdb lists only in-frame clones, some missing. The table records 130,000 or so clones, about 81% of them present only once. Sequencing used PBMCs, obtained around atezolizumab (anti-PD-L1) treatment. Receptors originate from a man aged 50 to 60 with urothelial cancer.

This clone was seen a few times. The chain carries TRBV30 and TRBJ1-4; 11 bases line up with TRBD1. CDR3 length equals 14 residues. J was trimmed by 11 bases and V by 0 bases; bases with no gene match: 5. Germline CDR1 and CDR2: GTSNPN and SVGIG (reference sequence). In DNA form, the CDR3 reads TGTGCCTGGAGTGTACGGACAGGGGGCGCGAAACTGTTTTTT. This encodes CAWSVRTGGAKLFF.

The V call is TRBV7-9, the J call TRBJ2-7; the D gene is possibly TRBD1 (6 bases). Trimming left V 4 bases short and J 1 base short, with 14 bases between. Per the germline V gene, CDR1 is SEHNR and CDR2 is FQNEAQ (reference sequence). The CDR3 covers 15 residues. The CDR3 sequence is CASSSGQFSSYEQYF. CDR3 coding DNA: TGTGCCAGCAGCTCTGGACAGTTTTCTTCCTACGAGCAGTACTTC.

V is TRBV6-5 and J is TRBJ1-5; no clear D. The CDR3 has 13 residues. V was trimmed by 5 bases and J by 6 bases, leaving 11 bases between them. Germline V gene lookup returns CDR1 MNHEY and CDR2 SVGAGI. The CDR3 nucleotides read TGTGCCAGCAGTACGACACCCAGTCAGCCCCAGCATTTT. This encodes CASSTTPSQPQHF.

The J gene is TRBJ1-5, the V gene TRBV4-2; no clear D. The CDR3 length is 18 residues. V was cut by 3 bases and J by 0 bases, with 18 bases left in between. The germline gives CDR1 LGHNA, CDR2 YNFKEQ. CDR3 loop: CASSHHPEHSNSNQPQHF. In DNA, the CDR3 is TGTGCCAGCAGCCACCACCCCGAGCACAGCAATAGCAATCAGCCCCAGCATTTT.

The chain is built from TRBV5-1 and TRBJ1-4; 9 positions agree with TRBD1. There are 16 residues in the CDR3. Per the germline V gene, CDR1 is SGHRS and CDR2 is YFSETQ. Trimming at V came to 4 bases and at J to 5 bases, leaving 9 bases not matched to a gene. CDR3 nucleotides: TGCGCCAGCAGCGGGGGAAGGACAGGGGAAAATGAAAAACTGTTTTTT. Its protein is CASSGGRTGENEKLFF.

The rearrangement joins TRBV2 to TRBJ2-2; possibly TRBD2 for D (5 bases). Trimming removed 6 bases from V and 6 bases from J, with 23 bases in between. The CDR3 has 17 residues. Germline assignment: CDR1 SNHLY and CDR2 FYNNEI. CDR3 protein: CASRAFGRRGSAGELFF. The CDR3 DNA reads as TGTGCCAGCAGAGCATTCGGGCGACGCGGGTCGGCCGGGGAGCTGTTTTTT. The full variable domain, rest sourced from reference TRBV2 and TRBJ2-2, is EPEVTQTPSHQVTQMGQEVILRCVPISNHLYFYWYRQILGQKVEFLVSFYNNEISEKSEIFDDQFSVERPDGSNFTLKIRSTKLEDSAMYFCASRAFGRRGSAGELFFGEGSRLTVL.

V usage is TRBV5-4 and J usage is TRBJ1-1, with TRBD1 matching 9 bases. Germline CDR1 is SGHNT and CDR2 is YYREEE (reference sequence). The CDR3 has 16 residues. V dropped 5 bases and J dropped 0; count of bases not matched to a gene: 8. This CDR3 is CASRVTWDRVNTEAFF. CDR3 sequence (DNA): TGTGCCAGCAGAGTGACTTGGGACAGGGTGAACACTGAAGCTTTCTTT.

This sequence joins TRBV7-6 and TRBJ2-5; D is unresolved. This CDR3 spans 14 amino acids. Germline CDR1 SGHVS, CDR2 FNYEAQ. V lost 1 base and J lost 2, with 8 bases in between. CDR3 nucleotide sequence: TGTGCCAGCAGCTTAGGAGGCCCACAAGAGACCCAGTACTTC. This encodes CASSLGGPQETQYF.

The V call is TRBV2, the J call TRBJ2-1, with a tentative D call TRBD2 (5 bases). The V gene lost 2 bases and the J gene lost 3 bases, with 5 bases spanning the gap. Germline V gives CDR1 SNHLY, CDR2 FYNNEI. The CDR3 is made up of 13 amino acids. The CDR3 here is CASSERGYNEQFF. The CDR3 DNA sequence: TGTGCCAGCAGTGAACGGGGCTACAATGAGCAGTTCTTC.

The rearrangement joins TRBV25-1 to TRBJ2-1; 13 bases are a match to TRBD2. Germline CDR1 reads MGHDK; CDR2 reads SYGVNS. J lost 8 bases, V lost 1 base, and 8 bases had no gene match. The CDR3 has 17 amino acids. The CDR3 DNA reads TGTGCCAGCAGTGAATGGACTAGCGGGAGAGCCTTACATGAGCAGTTCTTC. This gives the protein CASSEWTSGRALHEQFF.

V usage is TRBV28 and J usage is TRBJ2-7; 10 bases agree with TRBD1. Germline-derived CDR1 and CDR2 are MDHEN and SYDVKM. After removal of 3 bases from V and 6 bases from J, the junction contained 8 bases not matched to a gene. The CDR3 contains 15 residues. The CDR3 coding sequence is TGTGCCAGCAGTTTCCGGGACAGGGGTACTGGCGAGCAGTACTTC. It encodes CASSFRDRGTGEQYF.

The CDR3 DNA reads TGTGCCAGTGGGCCCGGGAACAGTGTCAATTCACCCCTCCACTTT. Its translation is CASGPGNSVNSPLHF. The chain couples TRBV6-1 to TRBJ1-6; no clear D. The germline gives CDR1 MNHNS, CDR2 SASEGT. The CDR3 consists of 15 residues. V lost 9 bases to trimming and J lost 7 bases, with 19 bases between them.

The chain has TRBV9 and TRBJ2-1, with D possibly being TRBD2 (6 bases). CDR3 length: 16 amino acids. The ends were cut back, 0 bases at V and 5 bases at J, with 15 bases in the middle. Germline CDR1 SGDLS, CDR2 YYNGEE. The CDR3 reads CASSVALRRGNNEQFF. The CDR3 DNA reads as TGTGCCAGCAGCGTAGCTCTACGGCGGGGAAACAATGAGCAGTTCTTC.

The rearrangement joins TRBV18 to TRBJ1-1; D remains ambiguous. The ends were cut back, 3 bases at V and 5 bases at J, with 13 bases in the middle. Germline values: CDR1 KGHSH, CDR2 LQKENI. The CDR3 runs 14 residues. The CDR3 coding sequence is TGTGCCAGCTCACCCGGACGGGGTTGGACTGAAGCTTTCTTT. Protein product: CASSPGRGWTEAFF.

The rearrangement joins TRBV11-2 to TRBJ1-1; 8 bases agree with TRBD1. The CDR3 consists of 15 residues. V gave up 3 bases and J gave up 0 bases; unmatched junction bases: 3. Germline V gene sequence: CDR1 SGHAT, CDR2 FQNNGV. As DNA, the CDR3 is TGTGCCAGCAGCTTTGGGACAGGTATGAACACTGAAGCTTTCTTT. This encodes CASSFGTGMNTEAFF.

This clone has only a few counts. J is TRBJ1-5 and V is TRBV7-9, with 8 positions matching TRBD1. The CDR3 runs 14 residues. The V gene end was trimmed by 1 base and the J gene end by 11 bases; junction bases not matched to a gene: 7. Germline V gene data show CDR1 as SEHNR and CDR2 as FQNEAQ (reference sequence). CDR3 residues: CASSLGGQVPSQHF. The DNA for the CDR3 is TGTGCCAGCAGCTTAGGGGGACAGGTACCTTCCCAGCATTTT.

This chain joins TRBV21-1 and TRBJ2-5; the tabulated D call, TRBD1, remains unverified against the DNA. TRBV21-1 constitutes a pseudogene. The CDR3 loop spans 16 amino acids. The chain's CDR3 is CASSKKRDNPQETQYF. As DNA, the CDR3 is TGTGCCAGCAGCAAAAAGAGAGACAACCCGCAAGAGACCCAGTACTTC.

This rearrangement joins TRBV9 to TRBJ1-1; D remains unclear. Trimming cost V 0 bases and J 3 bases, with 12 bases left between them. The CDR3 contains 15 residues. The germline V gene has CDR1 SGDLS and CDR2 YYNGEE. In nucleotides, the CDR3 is TGTGCCAGCAGCGTAGATTTGGGGAGAGACACTGAAGCTTTCTTT. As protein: CASSVDLGRDTEAFF.

CDR3 sequence reads: CASSNRQGWIEQYF. In nucleotides, the CDR3 is TGTGCCAGCAGCAACAGACAGGGGTGGATCGAGCAGTACTTC. The V gene is TRBV5-6, the J gene TRBJ2-7, with 8 bases matching TRBD1. Looked up from germline, CDR1 is SGHDT and CDR2 is YYEEEE. V lost 4 bases and J lost 6; bases outside the gene matches: 9. The CDR3 contains 14 residues.

The DNA of the CDR3 is TGTGCCAGCAGCTGGGGAGCGGGGAGCACAGATACGCAGTATTTT. Translated, it gives CASSWGAGSTDTQYF. The V call is TRBV13, the J call TRBJ2-3, with 7 bases lining up with TRBD2. This CDR3 has 15 residues. CDR1 and CDR2 from the germline V gene are PRHDT and FYEKMQ (reference sequence). J lost 0 bases, V lost 4 bases, and 4 bases had no gene match.

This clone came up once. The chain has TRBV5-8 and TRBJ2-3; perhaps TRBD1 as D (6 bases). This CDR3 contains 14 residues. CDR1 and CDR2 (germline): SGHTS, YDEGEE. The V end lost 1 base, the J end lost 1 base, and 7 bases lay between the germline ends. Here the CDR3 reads CASSLHRGTDTQYF. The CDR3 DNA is TGTGCCAGCAGCTTGCACAGGGGCACAGATACGCAGTATTTT.

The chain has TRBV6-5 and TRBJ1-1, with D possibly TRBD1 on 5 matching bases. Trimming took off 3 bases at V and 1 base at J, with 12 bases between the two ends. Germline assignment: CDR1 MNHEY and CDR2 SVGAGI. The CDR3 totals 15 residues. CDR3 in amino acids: CASSYIDRKNTEAFF. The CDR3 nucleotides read TGTGCCAGCAGTTATATTGACAGAAAGAACACTGAAGCTTTCTTT.

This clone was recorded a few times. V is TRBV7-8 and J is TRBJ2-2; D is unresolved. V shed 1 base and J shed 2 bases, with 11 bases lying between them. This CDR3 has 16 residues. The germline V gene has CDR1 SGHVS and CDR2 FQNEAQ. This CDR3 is CASSLGAFPNTGELFF. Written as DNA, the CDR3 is TGTGCCAGCAGCTTAGGGGCCTTTCCTAACACCGGGGAGCTGTTTTTT.

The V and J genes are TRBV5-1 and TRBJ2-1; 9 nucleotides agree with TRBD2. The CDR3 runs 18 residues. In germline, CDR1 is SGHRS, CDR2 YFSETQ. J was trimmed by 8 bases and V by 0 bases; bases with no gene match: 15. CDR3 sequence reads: CASSLAGTSSTQGDEQFF. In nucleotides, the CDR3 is TGCGCCAGCAGCTTGGCGGGGACTAGCTCAACCCAGGGGGATGAGCAGTTCTTC.

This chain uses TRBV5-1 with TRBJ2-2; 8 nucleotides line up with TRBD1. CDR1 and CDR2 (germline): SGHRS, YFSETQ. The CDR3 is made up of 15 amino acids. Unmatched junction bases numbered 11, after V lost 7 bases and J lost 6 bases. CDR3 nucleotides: TGCGCCAGCGAAACAACAGGGGGAAGGGCCGGGGAGCTGTTTTTT. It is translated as CASETTGGRAGELFF. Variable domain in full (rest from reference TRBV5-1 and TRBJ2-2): KAGVTQTPRYLIKTRGQQVTLSCSPISGHRSVSWYQQTPGQGLQFLFEYFSETQRNKGNFPGRFSGRQFSNSRSEMNVSTLELGDSALYLCASETTGGRAGELFFGEGSRLTVL.

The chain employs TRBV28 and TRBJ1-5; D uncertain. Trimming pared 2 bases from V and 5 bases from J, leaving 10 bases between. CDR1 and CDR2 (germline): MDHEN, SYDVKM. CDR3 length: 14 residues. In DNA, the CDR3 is TGTGCCAGCAGTTTACCCTACCGGGATCAGCCCCAGCATTTT. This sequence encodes CASSLPYRDQPQHF. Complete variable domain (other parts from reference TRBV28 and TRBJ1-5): DVKVTQSSRYLVKRTGEKVFLECVQDMDHENMFWYRQDPGLGLRLIYFSYDVKMKEKGDIPEGYSVSREKKERFSLILESASTNQTSMYLCASSLPYRDQPQHFGDGTRLSIL.